A selection of T cell receptor beta chains follows, all from one sample in a study of PD-1 blockade in classical Hodgkin lymphoma. Assay used: immunoSEQ multiplex PCR; TCRdb lists only in-frame clones, some missing. This table has 25,000 to 35,000 clones, 60% to 75% appearing once. Sequenced material: peripheral blood mononuclear cells (PBMCs), taken before the second cycle of nivolumab. These receptors were collected from a human donor with classical Hodgkin lymphoma. Each CDR3 is given with its conserved first and last residue. A D gene is named only where the DNA matches it firmly. The size entry is marked missing in some rows and otherwise reads once, few, many or a size class.

V gene,clone size,D gene,J gene,CDR3 protein,CDR3 DNA
TRBV7-8,-,-,TRBJ1-4,CASSLPPQGLVPEKLFF,TGTGCCAGCAGCTTACCCCCCCAGGGCCTAGTCCCCGAAAAACTGTTTTTT
TRBV18,few,-,TRBJ1-5,CASSPAGPNAYSNQPQHF,TGTGCCAGCTCACCAGCGGGACCGAACGCCTATAGCAATCAGCCCCAGCATTTT
TRBV29-1,-,-,TRBJ1-5,CSVAAGGNQPQHF,TGCAGCGTCGCTGCGGGTGGCAATCAGCCCCAGCATTTT
TRBV28,medium-sized,-,TRBJ2-5,CASSLGGAETQYF,TGTGCCAGCAGTTTAGGTGGCGCGGAGACCCAGTACTTC
TRBV11-1,-,-,TRBJ1-6,CASAYLSGSPLHF,TGTGCCAGCGCATACCTCTCAGGGTCACCCCTCCACTTT
TRBV5-1,once,-,TRBJ2-1,CASSFSGGEQFF,TGCGCCAGCAGCTTTTCCGGCGGGGAGCAGTTCTTC
TRBV28,-,-,TRBJ1-1,CASRTQGNTEAFF,TGTGCCAGCAGGACTCAGGGGAACACTGAAGCTTTCTTT
TRBV19,-,-,TRBJ2-7,CASSIVPLPEGYYEQYF,TGTGCCAGTAGTATAGTACCCCTACCGGAGGGGTACTACGAGCAGTACTTC
TRBV29-1,medium-sized,-,TRBJ1-3,CSVEFGGTGNTIYF,TGCAGCGTTGAATTTGGAGGGACTGGAAACACCATATATTTT
TRBV7-6,-,-,TRBJ2-7,CASSADPGIYEQYF,TGTGCCAGCAGCGCGGACCCCGGGATCTACGAGCAGTACTTC
TRBV7-9,-,-,TRBJ1-6,CASSRGANSPLHF,TGTGCCAGCAGCCGCGGGGCGAATTCACCCCTCCACTTT
TRBV27,-,-,TRBJ1-2,CASSLKAAGSVSGYTF,TGTGCCAGCAGTTTAAAGGCGGCAGGGTCAGTAAGTGGCTACACCTTC
TRBV5-1,-,-,TRBJ2-1,CASSLGDGLGQFF,TGCGCCAGCAGCTTGGGGGATGGCCTTGGGCAGTTCTTC
TRBV5-1,-,TRBD2,TRBJ2-1,CASRRLAGEVDEQFF,TGCGCCAGCAGACGACTAGCGGGGGAGGTTGATGAGCAGTTCTTC
TRBV2,-,TRBD2,TRBJ2-7,CASTERGAGYEQYF,TGTGCCAGCACAGAGCGGGGGGCGGGGTACGAGCAGTACTTC
TRBV5-6,-,-,TRBJ2-3,CASSPPGAFYSYF,TGTGCCAGCAGCCCGCCTGGGGCCTTTTATTCGTATTTT
TRBV7-8,-,TRBD1,TRBJ2-7,CASSLAAGTGDYEQYF,TGTGCCAGCAGCTTAGCGGCCGGGACAGGGGACTACGAGCAGTACTTC
TRBV27,-,TRBD2,TRBJ2-1,CASSLLTSGGANEQFF,TGTGCCAGCAGTTTATTGACTAGCGGGGGGGCCAATGAGCAGTTCTTC
TRBV11-1,-,-,TRBJ1-3,CASSRTTVLGVGNTIYF,TGTGCCAGCAGCCGGACCACGGTTCTTGGGGTTGGAAACACCATATATTTT
TRBV6-5,-,TRBD2,TRBJ2-1,CASSYLASGGDNEQFF,TGTGCCAGCAGTTACTTGGCTAGCGGGGGGGACAATGAGCAGTTCTTC
TRBV11-2,-,TRBD1,TRBJ2-7,CASSLQQGYEQYF,TGTGCCAGCAGTCTTCAACAGGGGTACGAGCAGTACTTC
TRBV10-3,-,TRBD1,TRBJ1-3,CAISSDRVTVSSSGNTIYF,TGTGCCATCAGTTCTGACAGGGTGACAGTATCGAGCTCTGGAAACACCATATATTTT
TRBV7-9,medium-sized,TRBD2,TRBJ2-1,CASTMGGETYNEQFF,TGTGCCAGCACCATGGGGGGGGAGACCTACAATGAGCAGTTCTTC
TRBV25-1,-,-,TRBJ2-6,CASSEWGMGGANVLTF,TGTGCCAGCAGTGAATGGGGTATGGGAGGGGCCAACGTCCTGACTTTC
TRBV4-2,-,-,TRBJ1-1,CASSQDPGSTEAFF,TGTGCCAGCAGCCAAGATCCAGGGAGCACTGAAGCTTTCTTT
TRBV7-9,-,-,TRBJ2-7,CASSLAYSYEQYF,TGTGCCAGCAGCTTAGCGTACAGTTACGAGCAGTACTTC
TRBV6-6,-,-,TRBJ1-6,CASSAEGGFTSPLHF,TGTGCCAGCAGTGCTGAAGGGGGTTTTACTTCACCCCTCCACTTT
TRBV9,-,-,TRBJ2-1,CASSPRPAREQFF,TGTGCCAGCAGCCCCAGACCTGCTCGGGAGCAGTTCTTC
TRBV7-2,-,-,TRBJ1-3,CASSLGPSSGNTIYF,TGTGCCAGCAGCTTAGGACCGTCCTCTGGAAACACCATATATTTT
TRBV9,-,-,TRBJ2-5,CASSEDREGETQYF,TGTGCCAGCAGCGAGGACAGGGAGGGAGAGACCCAGTACTTC
TRBV28,-,TRBD2,TRBJ2-5,CASSLNILAVETQYF,TGTGCCAGCAGTTTAAACATCCTAGCGGTGGAGACCCAGTACTTC
TRBV7-6,-,TRBD2,TRBJ2-5,CASGASGEIVETQYF,TGTGCCAGCGGCGCTAGCGGGGAAATAGTGGAGACCCAGTACTTC
TRBV19,-,TRBD1,TRBJ2-6,CASSSSDRGLTGANVLTF,TGTGCCAGTAGTAGCTCGGACAGGGGGCTTACAGGGGCCAACGTCCTGACTTTC
TRBV7-9,-,TRBD1,TRBJ1-5,CASSLGTGGYSNQPQHF,TGTGCCAGCAGCCTTGGGACAGGGGGTTATAGCAATCAGCCCCAGCATTTT
TRBV7-9,-,-,TRBJ1-3,CASSSLRNTIYF,TGTGCCAGCAGCTCACTCAGAAACACCATATATTTT
TRBV19,once,-,TRBJ1-1,CASSVRGRTEAFF,TGTGCCAGTAGTGTGAGGGGTAGGACTGAAGCTTTCTTT
TRBV13,-,TRBD2,TRBJ2-1,CASRDHSGGGNEQFF,TGTGCCAGCAGGGATCACAGCGGGGGCGGTAATGAGCAGTTCTTC
TRBV18,-,TRBD1,TRBJ2-5,CASSMGQGETQYF,TGTGCCAGCTCAATGGGACAGGGTGAGACCCAGTACTTC
TRBV29-1,few,-,TRBJ1-2,CSVESAVDGQGYGYTF,TGCAGCGTTGAAAGTGCGGTCGACGGCCAGGGATATGGCTACACCTTC
TRBV28,medium-sized,-,TRBJ1-2,CASSPRGSTYGYTF,TGTGCCAGCAGTCCCCGGGGGAGCACCTATGGCTACACCTTC